The clone carrying this TCR beta chain was counted only a few times. Authors' data handling: Reference gene primers were amplified, and this amplification served to estimate nucleated cell counts. This table comes from immunoSEQ multiplex PCR, and its TCRdb copy is limited to in-frame clones, with some not included. D and trimming were read from the DNA, whereas the V and J calls and clone size are those reported in that table. In the table there are approximately 220,000 clones, about four fifths of which are singletons. These data come from a study of blood T cell repertoires in COVID-19. About the research overall: Material from acute and convalescent COVID-19 was sourced from the United States, Italy and Spain. PBMCs, B-cell-depleted T cells, or T cells provided the cDNA or gDNA that made up the material.

V dropped 3 bases and J dropped 4 bases, with 15 bases sitting between them. This CDR3 is 15 amino acids long. Per germline, CDR1 KGHSH and CDR2 LQKENI. Someone with COVID-19 had been met by exposed participants within 2 weeks before study entry. The TCR sequence derives from a woman between 45 and 65 years old who had been exposed to COVID-19. Sequenced input: PBMCs or T cells enriched from blood (not recorded which). The rearrangement uses TRBV18 and TRBJ1-2; D is undetermined. The CDR3 here is CASSPDTVRLYGYTF. The CDR3 nucleotides are TGTGCCAGCTCACCCGACACTGTTCGCCTCTATGGCTACACCTTC.